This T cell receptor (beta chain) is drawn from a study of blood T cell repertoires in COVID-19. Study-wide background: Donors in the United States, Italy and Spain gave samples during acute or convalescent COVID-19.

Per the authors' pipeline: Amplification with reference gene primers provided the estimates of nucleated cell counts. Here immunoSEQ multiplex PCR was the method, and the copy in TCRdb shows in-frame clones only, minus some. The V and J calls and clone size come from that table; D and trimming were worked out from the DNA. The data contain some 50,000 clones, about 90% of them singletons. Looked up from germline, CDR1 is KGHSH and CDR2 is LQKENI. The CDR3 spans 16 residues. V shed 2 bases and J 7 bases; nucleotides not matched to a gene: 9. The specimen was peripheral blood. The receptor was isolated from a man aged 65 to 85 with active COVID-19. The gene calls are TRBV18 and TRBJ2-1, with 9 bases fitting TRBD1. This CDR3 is CASSPREGQGGNEQFF. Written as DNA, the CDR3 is TGTGCCAGCTCACCAAGAGAGGGACAGGGTGGGAATGAGCAGTTCTTC.